The clone carrying this TCR beta chain was seen once. Between the trimmed V and J ends, which lost 2 bases and 3 bases, there was a span of 17 bases. The CDR3 contains 16 residues. The V gene's germline CDR1 is SNHLY and CDR2 FYNNEI. This entry belongs to a study of cytomegalovirus exposure and HLA in healthy donors. Primers for the PCR totalled 60 Vbeta and 13 Jbeta. The protocol was immunoSEQ multiplex PCR, while the TCRdb copy is restricted to in-frame clones and leaves out a portion. The sample shows about 200,000 clones, 75% to 80% of them seen only once. The receptor's source is a male donor in good health and CMV-seronegative. This chain joins TRBV2 and TRBJ2-7, with D perhaps matching TRBD2 (5 bases). What was sequenced was PBMCs. The chain's CDR3 is CASSETPDFPGYEQYF. The CDR3 bases are TGTGCCAGCAGTGAAACCCCGGACTTCCCAGGCTACGAGCAGTACTTC.